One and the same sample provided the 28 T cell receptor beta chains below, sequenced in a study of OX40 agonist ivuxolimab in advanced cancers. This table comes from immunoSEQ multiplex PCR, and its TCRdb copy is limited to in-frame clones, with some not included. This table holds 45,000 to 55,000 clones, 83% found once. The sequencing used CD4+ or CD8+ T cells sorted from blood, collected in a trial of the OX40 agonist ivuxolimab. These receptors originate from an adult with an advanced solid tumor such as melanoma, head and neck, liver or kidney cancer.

The CDR3 spells CASSLTPPNEQFF. In DNA, the CDR3 is TGTGCCAGCAGCTTAACCCCCCCTAATGAGCAGTTCTTC. The rearrangement links TRBV7-3 to TRBJ2-1; D gene ambiguous. Germline-derived CDR1 and CDR2 are SGHTA and FQGTGA. This CDR3 has 13 amino acids. Trimming cost V 0 bases and J 7 bases, with 7 bases left between them.

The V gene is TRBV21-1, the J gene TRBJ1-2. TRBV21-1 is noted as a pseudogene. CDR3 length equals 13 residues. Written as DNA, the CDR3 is TGTGCCAGCAGCCCTGGGGGGGTGGCTGGCTACACCTTC. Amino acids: CASSPGGVAGYTF.

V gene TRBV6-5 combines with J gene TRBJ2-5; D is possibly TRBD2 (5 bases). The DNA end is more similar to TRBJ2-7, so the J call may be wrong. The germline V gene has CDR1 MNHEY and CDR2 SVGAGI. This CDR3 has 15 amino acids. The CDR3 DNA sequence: TGTGCCAGCACCGGCGGCCCCGGGGAAATCTACGAGCAGTACTTC. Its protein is CASTGGPGEIYEQYF.

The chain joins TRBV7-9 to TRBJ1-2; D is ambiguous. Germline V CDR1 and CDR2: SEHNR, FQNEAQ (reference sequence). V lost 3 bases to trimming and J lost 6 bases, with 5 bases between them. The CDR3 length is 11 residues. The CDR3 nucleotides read TGTGCCAGCAGCTTCGTCCATGGCTACACCTTC. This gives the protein CASSFVHGYTF.

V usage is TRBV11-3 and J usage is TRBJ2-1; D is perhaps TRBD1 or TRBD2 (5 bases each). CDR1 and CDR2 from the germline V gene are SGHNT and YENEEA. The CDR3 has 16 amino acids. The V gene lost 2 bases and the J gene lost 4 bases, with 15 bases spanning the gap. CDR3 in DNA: TGTGCCAGCAGCTTATGGGGACGCAGGGTATACAATGAGCAGTTCTTC. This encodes CASSLWGRRVYNEQFF.

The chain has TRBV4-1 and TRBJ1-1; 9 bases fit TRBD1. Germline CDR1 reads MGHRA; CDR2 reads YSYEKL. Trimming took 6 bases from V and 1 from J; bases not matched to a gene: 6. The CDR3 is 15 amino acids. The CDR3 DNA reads TGCGCCAGCAGTTTACAGGGGGCCGGGAACACTGAAGCTTTCTTT. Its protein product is CASSLQGAGNTEAFF.

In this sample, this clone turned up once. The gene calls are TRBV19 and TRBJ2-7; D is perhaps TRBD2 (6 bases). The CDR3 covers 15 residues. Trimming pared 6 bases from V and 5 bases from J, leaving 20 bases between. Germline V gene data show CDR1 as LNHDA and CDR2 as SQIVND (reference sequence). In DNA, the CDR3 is TGTGCCAGTAGACCTATAGGGGACTCCGGGGACGAGCAGTACTTC. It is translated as CASRPIGDSGDEQYF. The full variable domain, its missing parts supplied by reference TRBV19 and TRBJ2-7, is DGGITQSPKYLFRKEGQNVTLSCEQNLNHDAMYWYRQDPGQGLRLIYYSQIVNDFQKGDIAEGYSVSREKKESFPLTVTSAQKNPTAFYLCASRPIGDSGDEQYFGPGTRLTVT.

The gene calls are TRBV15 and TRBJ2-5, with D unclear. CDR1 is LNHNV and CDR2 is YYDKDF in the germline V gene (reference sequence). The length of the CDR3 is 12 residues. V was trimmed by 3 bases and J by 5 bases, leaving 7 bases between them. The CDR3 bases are TGTGCCACCAGCAGTTTACGCGAGACCCAGTACTTC. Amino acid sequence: CATSSLRETQYF. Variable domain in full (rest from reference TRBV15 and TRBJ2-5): DAMVIQNPRYQVTQFGKPVTLSCSQTLNHNVMYWYQQKSSQAPKLLFHYYDKDFNNEADTPDNFQSRRPNTSFCFLDIRSPGLGDTAMYLCATSSLRETQYFGPGTRLLVL.

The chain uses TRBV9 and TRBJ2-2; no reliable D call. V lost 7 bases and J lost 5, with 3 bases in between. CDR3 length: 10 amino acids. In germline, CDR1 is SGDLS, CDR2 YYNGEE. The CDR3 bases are TGTGCCAGCGGGACCGGGGAGCTGTTTTTT. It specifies CASGTGELFF.

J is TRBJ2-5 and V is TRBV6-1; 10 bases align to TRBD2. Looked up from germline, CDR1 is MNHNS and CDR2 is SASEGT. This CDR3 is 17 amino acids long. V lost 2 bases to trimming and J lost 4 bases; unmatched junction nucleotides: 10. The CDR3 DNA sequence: TGTGCCAGCAGTGAATTTTGGCTCAGCGGGGGGGCAGAGACCCAGTACTTC. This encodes CASSEFWLSGGAETQYF.

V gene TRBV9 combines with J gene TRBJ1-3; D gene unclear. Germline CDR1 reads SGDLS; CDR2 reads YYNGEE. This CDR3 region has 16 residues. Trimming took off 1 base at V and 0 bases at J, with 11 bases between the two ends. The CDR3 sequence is CASSVLDGSSGNTIYF. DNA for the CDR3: TGTGCCAGCAGCGTATTGGATGGGAGCTCTGGAAACACCATATATTTT.

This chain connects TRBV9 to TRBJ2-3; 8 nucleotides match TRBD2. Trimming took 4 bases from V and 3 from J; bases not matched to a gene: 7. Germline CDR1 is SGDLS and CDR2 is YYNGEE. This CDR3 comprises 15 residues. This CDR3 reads CASSPRSGGTDTQYF. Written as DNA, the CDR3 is TGTGCCAGCAGCCCCCGGAGCGGGGGTACAGATACGCAGTATTTT. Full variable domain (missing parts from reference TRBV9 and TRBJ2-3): DSGVTQTPKHLITATGQRVTLRCSPRSGDLSVYWYQQSLDQGLQFLIQYYNGEERAKGNILERFSAQQFPDLHSELNLSSLELGDSALYFCASSPRSGGTDTQYFGPGTRLTVL.

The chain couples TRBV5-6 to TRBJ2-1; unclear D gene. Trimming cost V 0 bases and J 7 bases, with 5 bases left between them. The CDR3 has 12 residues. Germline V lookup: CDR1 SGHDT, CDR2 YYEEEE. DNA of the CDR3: TGTGCCAGCAGCTTGGTGGAAAATGAGCAGTTCTTC. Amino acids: CASSLVENEQFF.

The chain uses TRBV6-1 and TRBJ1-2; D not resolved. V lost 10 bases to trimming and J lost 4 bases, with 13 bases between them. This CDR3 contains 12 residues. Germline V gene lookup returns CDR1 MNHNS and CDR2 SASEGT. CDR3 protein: CAIYDVGYGYTF. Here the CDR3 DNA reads TGTGCCATCTACGACGTTGGCTATGGCTACACCTTC.

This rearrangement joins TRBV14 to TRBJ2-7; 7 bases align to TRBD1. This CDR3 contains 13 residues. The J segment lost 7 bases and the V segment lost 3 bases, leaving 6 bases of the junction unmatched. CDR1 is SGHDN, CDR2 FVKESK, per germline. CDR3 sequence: CASSQGQRKEQYF. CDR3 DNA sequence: TGTGCCAGCAGCCAGGGACAGAGGAAAGAGCAGTACTTC.

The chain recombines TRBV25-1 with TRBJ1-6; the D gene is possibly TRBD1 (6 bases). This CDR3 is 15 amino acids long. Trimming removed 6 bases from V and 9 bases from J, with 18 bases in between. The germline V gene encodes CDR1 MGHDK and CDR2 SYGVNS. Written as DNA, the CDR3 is TGTGCCAGCAGACCACCGGGAACAGGGCCTTCACCCCTCCACTTT. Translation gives CASRPPGTGPSPLHF.

The CDR3 DNA is TGTGCCAGCAGTTACTCGGGGGGGGAACAGTTCTTC. Encoded protein: CASSYSGGEQFF. The V gene is TRBV6-6, the J gene TRBJ2-1; 7 bases align to TRBD2. CDR3 length: 12 residues. Germline loops: CDR1 MNHNY, CDR2 SVGAGI (reference sequence). The V and J ends lost 0 bases and 13 bases, in that order; junction bases with no gene match: 3.

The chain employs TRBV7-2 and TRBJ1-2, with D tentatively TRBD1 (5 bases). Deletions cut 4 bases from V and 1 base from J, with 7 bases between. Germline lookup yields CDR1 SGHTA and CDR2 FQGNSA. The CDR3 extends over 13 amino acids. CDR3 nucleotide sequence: TGTGCCAGCAGCTCGACAGTTAACTATGGCTACACCTTC. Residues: CASSSTVNYGYTF.

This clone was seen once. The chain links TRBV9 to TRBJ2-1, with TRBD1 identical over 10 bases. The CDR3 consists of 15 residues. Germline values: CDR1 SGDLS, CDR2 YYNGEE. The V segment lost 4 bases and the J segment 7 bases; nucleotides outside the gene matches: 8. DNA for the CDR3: TGTGCCAGCAGCTCCACGGGACAGGGGAGGAATGAGCAGTTCTTC. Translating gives CASSSTGQGRNEQFF.

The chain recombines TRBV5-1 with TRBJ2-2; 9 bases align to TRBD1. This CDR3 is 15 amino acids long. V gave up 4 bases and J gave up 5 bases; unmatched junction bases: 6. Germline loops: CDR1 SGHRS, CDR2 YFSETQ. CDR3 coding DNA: TGCGCCAGCAGCCCGGGACAGGGCGGGACCGGGGAGCTGTTTTTT. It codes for CASSPGQGGTGELFF. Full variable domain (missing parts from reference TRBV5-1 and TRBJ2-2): KAGVTQTPRYLIKTRGQQVTLSCSPISGHRSVSWYQQTPGQGLQFLFEYFSETQRNKGNFPGRFSGRQFSNSRSEMNVSTLELGDSALYLCASSPGQGGTGELFFGEGSRLTVL.

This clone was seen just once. CDR3 sequence (DNA): TGTGCCAGCAGCCCCGGGGTCTATAATTCACCCCTCCACTTT. Protein: CASSPGVYNSPLHF. The gene calls are TRBV14 and TRBJ1-6; D gene uncertain. CDR1 is SGHDN, CDR2 FVKESK, per germline. Trimming stripped 4 bases from V and 3 bases from J, with 7 bases between. The CDR3 length is 14 residues.

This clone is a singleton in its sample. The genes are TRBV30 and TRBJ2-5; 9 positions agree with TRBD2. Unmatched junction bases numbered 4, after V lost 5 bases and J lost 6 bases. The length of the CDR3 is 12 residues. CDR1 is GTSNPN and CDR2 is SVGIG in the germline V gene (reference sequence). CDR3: CAWGTSSKTQYF. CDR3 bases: TGTGCCTGGGGGACTAGCTCCAAGACCCAGTACTTC.

Here the CDR3 reads CASSVGGVQETQYF. In DNA form, the CDR3 reads TGTGCCAGCAGCGTAGGCGGGGTTCAAGAGACCCAGTACTTC. V gene TRBV9 combines with J gene TRBJ2-5; D possibly corresponds to TRBD2 (6 bases). The CDR3 totals 14 residues. Germline-derived CDR1 and CDR2 are SGDLS and YYNGEE. With 0 bases removed from V and 2 bases from J, the gap between germline ends came to 8 bases. Using reference TRBV9 and TRBJ2-5 for the parts outside the CDR3, the full variable domain is DSGVTQTPKHLITATGQRVTLRCSPRSGDLSVYWYQQSLDQGLQFLIQYYNGEERAKGNILERFSAQQFPDLHSELNLSSLELGDSALYFCASSVGGVQETQYFGPGTRLLVL.

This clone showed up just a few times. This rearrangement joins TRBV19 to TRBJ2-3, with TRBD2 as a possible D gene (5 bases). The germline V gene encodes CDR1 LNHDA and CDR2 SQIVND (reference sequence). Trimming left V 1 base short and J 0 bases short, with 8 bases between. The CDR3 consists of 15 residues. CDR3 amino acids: CASSIGSGSTDTQYF. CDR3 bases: TGTGCCAGTAGTATAGGGTCGGGGAGCACAGATACGCAGTATTTT.

CDR3 sequence (DNA): TGTGCCTGGAGTGTCGGGGGCAGGGCCGAGCAGTACTTC. This codes for CAWSVGGRAEQYF. The rearrangement links TRBV30 to TRBJ2-7; D might be TRBD1 or TRBD2, each matching 6 bases. The germline V and J ends were trimmed by 0 bases and 6 bases, with 12 bases remaining between them. Germline V CDR1 and CDR2: GTSNPN, SVGIG (reference sequence). This CDR3 comprises 13 residues.

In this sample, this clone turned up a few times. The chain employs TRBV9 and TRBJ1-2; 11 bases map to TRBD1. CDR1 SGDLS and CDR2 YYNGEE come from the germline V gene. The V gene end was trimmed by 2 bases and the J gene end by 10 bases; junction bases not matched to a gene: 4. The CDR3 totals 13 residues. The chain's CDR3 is CASSVGQGVAYTF. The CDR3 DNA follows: TGTGCCAGCAGCGTGGGACAGGGGGTTGCCTACACCTTC.

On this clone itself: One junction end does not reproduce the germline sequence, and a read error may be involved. The DNA for the CDR3 is TGTGCTAGCAGCTCCGGGGGGGCCTCTTTAGATACGCAGTATTTT. It encodes CASSSGGASLDTQYF. This sequence joins TRBV7-7 and TRBJ2-3; 8 bases fit TRBD2. This CDR3 comprises 15 residues. Germline assignment: CDR1 SSHAT and CDR2 FNYEAQ (reference sequence).

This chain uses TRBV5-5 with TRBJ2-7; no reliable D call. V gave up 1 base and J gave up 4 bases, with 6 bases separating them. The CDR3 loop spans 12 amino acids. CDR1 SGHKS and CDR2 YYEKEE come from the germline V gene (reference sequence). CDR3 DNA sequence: TGTGCCAGCAGCTTGCTGGAATACGAGCAGTACTTC. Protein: CASSLLEYEQYF. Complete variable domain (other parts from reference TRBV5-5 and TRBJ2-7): DAGVTQSPTHLIKTRGQQVTLRCSPISGHKSVSWYQQVLGQGPQFIFQYYEKEERGRGNFPDRFSARQFPNYSSELNVNALLLGDSALYLCASSLLEYEQYFGPGTRLTVT.